This T cell receptor (beta chain) was obtained from a study of OX40 agonist ivuxolimab in advanced cancers. Study-level findings and limits: CD4+ and CD8+ T cells in blood underwent clonal expansion by week 6 at 0.1 to 3.0 mg/kg.

Assay used: immunoSEQ multiplex PCR; TCRdb lists only in-frame clones, some missing. The sample records about 41,000 clones, around 87% being singletons. The ends lost 3 bases at V and 1 base at J; junction bases unmatched: 11. CDR1 and CDR2 (germline): SGDLS, YYNGEE. This CDR3 is 17 amino acids long. A word on this clone: The antigen is not known.

Patients who had autoimmune disease history or got systemic immunosuppression were left out. Blood draws occurred at baseline, cycle 4 day 1, and cycle 7 day 1. The sample was CD4+ or CD8+ T cells sorted from blood, taken in a trial of the OX40 agonist ivuxolimab. This chain joins TRBV9 and TRBJ2-5, with 8 bases aligning to TRBD2. The receptor's source is an adult with an advanced solid tumor such as melanoma, head and neck, liver or kidney cancer. CDR3 protein: CASSAGNGGRRQETQYF. In nucleotides, the CDR3 is TGTGCCAGCAGCGCGGGAAATGGCGGGAGGCGCCAAGAGACCCAGTACTTC. The variable domain in full, completed from reference TRBV9 and TRBJ2-5, reads DSGVTQTPKHLITATGQRVTLRCSPRSGDLSVYWYQQSLDQGLQFLIQYYNGEERAKGNILERFSAQQFPDLHSELNLSSLELGDSALYFCASSAGNGGRRQETQYFGPGTRLLVL.